One and the same sample provided the 8 T cell receptor beta chains below, sequenced in a study of cytomegalovirus exposure and HLA in healthy donors. 13 Jbeta primers and 60 Vbeta primers were used for the PCR. Data came from immunoSEQ multiplex PCR; TCRdb stores just in-frame clones and leaves some out. The table lists some 150,000 clones, approximately 80% of them singletons, with roughly 3.5% in the top ten. The sequenced sample was PBMCs. Every receptor here comes from a man aged 30 to 39 in good health and CMV-seropositive.

V is TRBV6-5 and J is TRBJ2-5, with D maybe TRBD1 (7 bases). Germline V gives CDR1 MNHEY, CDR2 SVGAGI. V was pared by 6 bases and J by 1 base, with 12 bases between. The CDR3 length is 14 residues. The chain's CDR3 is CASSPGGLQETQYF. The CDR3, as DNA: TGTGCCAGCAGCCCAGGGGGACTCCAAGAGACCCAGTACTTC.

The rearrangement uses TRBV6-6 and TRBJ1-1, with 9 bases lining up with TRBD1. The CDR3 is 14 residues long. V shed 0 bases, J shed 4 bases, and the junction held 0 bases outside the gene matches. The germline CDR1 and CDR2 sequences are MNHNY and SVGAGI (reference sequence). This CDR3 is CASSYSDRGTEAFF. As DNA, the CDR3 is TGTGCCAGCAGTTACTCGGACAGGGGCACTGAAGCTTTCTTT.

The CDR3 coding sequence is TGTGCCAGCAGTTTACCCGCCCGCGGAGATACGCAGTATTTT. Translating gives CASSLPARGDTQYF. The chain joins TRBV28 to TRBJ2-3; D ambiguous. CDR1 MDHEN and CDR2 SYDVKM come from the germline V gene. V was trimmed by 2 bases and J by 5 bases, leaving 11 bases between them. This CDR3 is 14 amino acids long.

This clone has a handful of counts. The chain links TRBV5-4 to TRBJ1-1; D not resolved. Trimming cost V 2 bases and J 0 bases, with 2 bases left between them. In germline, CDR1 is SGHNT, CDR2 YYREEE (reference sequence). The CDR3 consists of 12 residues. The chain's CDR3 is CASSFVNTEAFF. Here the CDR3 DNA reads TGTGCCAGCAGCTTCGTGAACACTGAAGCTTTCTTT.

The chain links TRBV4-1 to TRBJ2-7; TRBD2 aligns across 8 bases. Trimming cost V 0 bases and J 3 bases; bases outside gene matches: 1. CDR1 and CDR2 from the germline V gene are MGHRA and YSYEKL. The CDR3 runs to 14 residues. Written as DNA, the CDR3 is TGCGCCAGCAGCCAAGATAGCGGGGACTACGAGCAGTACTTC. Amino acid sequence: CASSQDSGDYEQYF.

The V gene is TRBV2, the J gene TRBJ2-7; TRBD1 agrees at 8 bases. CDR1 and CDR2 from the germline V gene are SNHLY and FYNNEI. V shed 4 bases and J 5 bases; nucleotides not matched to a gene: 7. The CDR3 consists of 14 residues. CDR3 in amino acids: CASSAWTGSHEQYF. DNA of the CDR3: TGTGCCAGCAGTGCATGGACAGGGAGCCACGAGCAGTACTTC.

The V call is TRBV15, the J call TRBJ2-2; 10 bases are a match to TRBD1. The V and J ends lost 2 bases and 8 bases, in that order; junction bases with no gene match: 5. This CDR3 contains 15 residues. Germline lookup yields CDR1 LNHNV and CDR2 YYDKDF (reference sequence). The CDR3 DNA follows: TGTGCCACCAGCAGAAGGACAGGGGGAGTAGGGGAGCTGTTTTTT. Residues: CATSRRTGGVGELFF.

The sample holds a few counts of this clone. The J gene is TRBJ2-2, the V gene TRBV4-1, with TRBD2 identical over 10 bases. V shed 2 bases, J shed 3 bases, and the junction held 3 bases outside the gene matches. This CDR3 has 16 amino acids. Looked up from germline, CDR1 is MGHRA and CDR2 is YSYEKL. The DNA of the CDR3 is TGCGCCAGCAGCCAATTAGCGGGGGGAGACACCGGGGAGCTGTTTTTT. It specifies CASSQLAGGDTGELFF.